This TCR beta chain was profiled in a study of cytomegalovirus exposure and HLA in healthy donors. Overall study results and limits: It emerged from a later analysis that several of the most significant clusters appeared to be linked to common viral pathogens.

Remarks on this clone: The antigen is not known.

The germline gives CDR1 SQVTM, CDR2 ANQGSEA. The CDR3 extends over 13 amino acids. The V gene end was trimmed by 6 bases and the J gene end by 4 bases; junction bases not matched to a gene: 9. The study ran its PCR with 60 Vbeta and 13 Jbeta primers. This table comes from immunoSEQ multiplex PCR, and its TCRdb copy is limited to in-frame clones, with some not included. Here the sample spans about 72,000 clones, roughly 77% being singletons. What was sequenced was PBMCs. The chain joins TRBV29-1 to TRBJ2-7; 7 bases align to TRBD1. The receptor's source is a human donor in good health. CDR3 in DNA: TGCAGCGTGGCAGACAGGGAACCGTACGAGCAGTACTTC. This translates into CSVADREPYEQYF.